The rows below give T cell receptor beta chains drawn from one sample of a study of OX40 agonist ivuxolimab in advanced cancers. Sequenced by immunoSEQ multiplex PCR; TCRdb stores in-frame clones only, minus some. Among about 94,000 clones listed, 80% to 90% were seen once. Sequences were derived from CD4+ or CD8+ T cells sorted from blood, sampled in a trial of the OX40 agonist ivuxolimab. The origin of the receptors is an adult with an advanced solid tumor such as melanoma, head and neck, liver or kidney cancer. The CDR3 runs from the conserved cysteine through the conserved F or W. The D gene is left open where the match is weak. Some rows have no size entry. The others give once, few or many, or a class for an expanded clone.

J gene,clone size,D gene,V gene,CDR3 DNA,CDR3 protein
TRBJ2-5,NA,NA,TRBV7-2,TGTGCCAGCAGCCCCATTGAACTCGGGCCCCTTGGGGCCCAGTACTTC,CASSPIELGPLGAQYF
TRBJ1-2,NA,NA,TRBV5-4,TGTGCTTCCCTACGCGACAGTGCGGGGACTCCTTATGGCTACACCTTC,CASLRDSAGTPYGYTF
TRBJ1-2,few,NA,TRBV18,TGTGCCAGCTCACCCGACGCGCAAGCCAACTTTGGCTACACCTTC,CASSPDAQANFGYTF
TRBJ1-5,NA,NA,TRBV6-6,TGTGCCAGCAGTTACTCTACATTTGCGAGCAATCAGCCCCAGCATTTT,CASSYSTFASNQPQHF
TRBJ2-1,NA,NA,TRBV14,TGTGCCAGCAGCCATACTAGCTCCCGGGCCACTTACAATGAGCAGTTCTTC,CASSHTSSRATYNEQFF
TRBJ2-2,few,TRBD2,TRBV4-2,TGTGCCAGCAGCCAAGAAGAAAGCCACGGTGGGACTAGCGGGGGAGGGGAGCTGTTTTTT,CASSQEESHGGTSGGGELFF
TRBJ1-2,NA,NA,TRBV6-1,TGTGCCAGCAGTGAAGCGGGGTTAGAAGGCTACACCTTC,CASSEAGLEGYTF
TRBJ1-3,NA,NA,TRBV30,TGTGCCTGGAGTACTGGGAGCTCTGGAAACACCATATATTTT,CAWSTGSSGNTIYF
TRBJ2-7,NA,NA,TRBV2,TGTGCCAGCATGACGTATTACGAGCAGTACTTC,CASMTYYEQYF
TRBJ1-1,NA,NA,TRBV7-9,TGTGCCAGCAGCTTGGGCAGGGTCGGCACTGAAGCTTTCTTT,CASSLGRVGTEAFF
TRBJ2-5,NA,NA,TRBV5-8,TGTGCCAGCAGCTTGGCCCTACGGGACCAAGAGACCCAGTACTTC,CASSLALRDQETQYF
TRBJ1-6,NA,NA,TRBV6-6,TGTGCCAGCAGTCAATGGGCATATAATTCACCCCTCCACTTT,CASSQWAYNSPLHF
TRBJ2-5,NA,TRBD1,TRBV5-4,TGTGCCAGCAGCCCGAGGGACAGGGCGCAAGAGACCCAGTACTTC,CASSPRDRAQETQYF
TRBJ2-7,once,NA,TRBV11-2,TGTGCCAGCAGCTCCGCGTGGGCAGGGGCCTACGAGCAGTACTTC,CASSSAWAGAYEQYF
TRBJ2-7,NA,TRBD2,TRBV2,TGTGCCAGCCTCACCGCAGCGGGGGGCCTCCCCGGGGGGCTCGAGCAGTACTTC,CASLTAAGGLPGGLEQYF
TRBJ1-3,NA,NA,TRBV7-9,TGTGCCAGCAGCTTAGGAGGTATAGGCAGGGATCGCTCTGGAAACACCATATATTTT,CASSLGGIGRDRSGNTIYF
TRBJ1-1,NA,NA,TRBV6-1,TGTGCCAGCACTCTACGCCTGAACACTGAAGCTTTCTTT,CASTLRLNTEAFF
TRBJ2-2,NA,TRBD2,TRBV5-4,TGTGCCAGCAGCTTGGGCGGGACTTTAGCGGGTTTCGGGGAGCTGTTTTTT,CASSLGGTLAGFGELFF
TRBJ1-5,NA,TRBD1,TRBV19,TGTGCCAGTAGTATAATAGGGACAGGGATTAATCAGCCCCAGCATTTT,CASSIIGTGINQPQHF
TRBJ2-1,NA,TRBD2,TRBV4-2,TGTGCCAGCAGCCAAGACCCTAGCGGGGGAAACAATGAGCAGTTCTTC,CASSQDPSGGNNEQFF
TRBJ2-7,NA,TRBD2,TRBV19,TGTGCCAGTAGTATAGCAGCGGGGGCCCTCGAGCAGTACTTC,CASSIAAGALEQYF
TRBJ1-2,NA,NA,TRBV5-4,TGTGCCAGCAGACCTACCCTACAGGGCGGGGACTATGGCTACACCTTC,CASRPTLQGGDYGYTF
TRBJ2-1,NA,NA,TRBV6-4,TGTGCCAGCAGTGAGTCGGGCGGTTATGGTGAGCAGTTCTTC,CASSESGGYGEQFF
TRBJ1-2,NA,NA,TRBV7-8,TGTGCCAGCAGCCCAATTGACAACTATGGCTACACCTTC,CASSPIDNYGYTF
TRBJ1-6,NA,TRBD1,TRBV9,TGTGCCAGCAGCGTGGGGACAGTGGGTGAATCACCCCTCCACTTT,CASSVGTVGESPLHF
TRBJ2-6,NA,NA,TRBV10-3,TGTGCCATCAGTGAGTCGGGCAGGCTGTACTCTGGGGCCAACGTCCTGACTTTC,CAISESGRLYSGANVLTF
TRBJ1-2,NA,TRBD1,TRBV5-5,TGTGCCAGCAGCCCTGGACAGGGGGCGTGGAACTATGGCTACACCTTC,CASSPGQGAWNYGYTF
TRBJ1-3,NA,NA,TRBV9,TGTGCCAGCAGCGTAAACGGGGGCTCTGGAAACACCATATATTTT,CASSVNGGSGNTIYF
TRBJ1-3,NA,NA,TRBV14,TGTGCCAGCAGCCAACCAGGGACTGGAAACACCATATATTTT,CASSQPGTGNTIYF
TRBJ1-5,NA,NA,TRBV7-2,TGTGCCAGCAGCTTAGAAGGCCCAGTAAAGCCCCAGCATTTT,CASSLEGPVKPQHF
TRBJ1-4,NA,NA,TRBV4-1,TGCGCCAGCAGCCAACAACAGGGCCCCGCAACTAATGAAAAACTGTTTTTT,CASSQQQGPATNEKLFF
TRBJ1-2,NA,TRBD1,TRBV5-4,TGTGCCAGCAGCCGCTCCCGGGACAGGGTCGAAGGCTACACCTTC,CASSRSRDRVEGYTF
TRBJ2-7,NA,TRBD2,TRBV27,TGTGCCAGCAGTGGAACAGCGGGGGGAGACTACGAGCAGTACTTC,CASSGTAGGDYEQYF
TRBJ2-5,NA,TRBD2,TRBV7-2,TGTGCCAGCAGCTTCTTTGTGTTAGCGGGTCAAGAGACCCAGTACTTC,CASSFFVLAGQETQYF
TRBJ2-7,once,NA,TRBV6-5,TGTGCCAGCAGTTACTCACCGGGGCCTGGGGATTACGAGCAGTACTTC,CASSYSPGPGDYEQYF
TRBJ2-2,NA,NA,TRBV7-7,TGTGCTAGCAGCAGGGGTACCGGGGAGCTGTTTTTT,CASSRGTGELFF
TRBJ1-1,NA,TRBD1,TRBV9,TGTGCCAGCAGCGTAGCTTCGGGACAGGGGACGATGAACACTGAAGCTTTCTTT,CASSVASGQGTMNTEAFF
TRBJ2-5,NA,NA,TRBV7-6,TGTGCCAGCAGCTTAGGTCTAGCTGAGCAAGAGACCCAGTACTTC,CASSLGLAEQETQYF
TRBJ2-1,NA,NA,TRBV4-3,TGCGCCAGCAGCCAAGGGAGCAGGGGTAGCAATGAGCAGTTCTTC,CASSQGSRGSNEQFF
TRBJ1-3,NA,NA,TRBV19,TGTGCCAGTGCGGACACCAGCTCTGGAAACACCATATATTTT,CASADTSSGNTIYF
TRBJ1-2,NA,NA,TRBV16,TGTGCCAGCAGCCAATCCCCGGACAGTCTGTCCGGCTACACCTTC,CASSQSPDSLSGYTF
TRBJ2-5,NA,TRBD1,TRBV25-1,TGTGCCAGCAGGGGGGACAGGGCCGCGGAGACCCAGTACTTC,CASRGDRAAETQYF
TRBJ2-5,NA,NA,TRBV5-1,TGCGCCAGCAGCTTGGAGCCTCGGGGCCGACAAGAGACCCAGTACTTC,CASSLEPRGRQETQYF
TRBJ1-2,NA,NA,TRBV4-1,TGCGCCAGCAGCCAACCAGGGGCCCAAGTGACCTCGGGGAGCTATGGCTACACCTTC,CASSQPGAQVTSGSYGYTF
TRBJ1-4,NA,NA,TRBV7-2,TGTGCCAGCAGTTTTACGGGGCAGAAAGGTGAAAAACTGTTTTTT,CASSFTGQKGEKLFF
TRBJ2-5,NA,NA,TRBV2,TGTGCCAGCACGTCGGCGGGGTACCAAGAGACCCAGTACTTC,CASTSAGYQETQYF
TRBJ2-7,once,TRBD1,TRBV19,TGTGCCAGTAGTACACCGGGACAGGGACTCGAGCAGTACTTC,CASSTPGQGLEQYF
TRBJ2-2,NA,NA,TRBV5-1,TGCGCCACTATGCCTGCGGGGAACACCGGGGAGCTGTTTTTT,CATMPAGNTGELFF
TRBJ2-3,NA,NA,TRBV7-7,TGTGCTAGCAGCACCGGACAGACAGATACGCAGTATTTT,CASSTGQTDTQYF
TRBJ1-4,NA,TRBD1,TRBV4-2,TGTGCCAGCAGCCAAGATCCCCGGGACAGTGAAAAACTGTTTTTT,CASSQDPRDSEKLFF
TRBJ2-7,NA,NA,TRBV4-2,TGTGCCAGCAGCCAAGCCGGTTACGAGCAGTACTTC,CASSQAGYEQYF
TRBJ1-4,NA,NA,TRBV18,TGTGCCAGCTCACCGGGTACAGGGTTTAATGAAAAACTGTTTTTT,CASSPGTGFNEKLFF
TRBJ1-2,NA,NA,TRBV29-1,TGCAGCGCCGCCCTCCCGGCAGGAGGGGACTATGGCTACACCTTC,CSAALPAGGDYGYTF
TRBJ1-1,NA,NA,TRBV18,TGTGCCAGCTCACACGGGACAGAAGCTTTCTTT,CASSHGTEAFF
TRBJ2-7,NA,NA,TRBV10-2,TGCGCCAGCATGCGGGATCACTTAAAACCCTACGAGCAGTACTTC,CASMRDHLKPYEQYF
TRBJ2-7,NA,TRBD1,TRBV5-6,TGTGCCAGCAGCTTCCGGGACAGGGGGTTTTTGGGCGAGCAGTACTTC,CASSFRDRGFLGEQYF
TRBJ1-5,NA,TRBD1,TRBV5-4,TGTGCCAGCAGCTTGCAGGGGGCTGGTCAGCCCCAGCATTTT,CASSLQGAGQPQHF